These 11 T cell receptor beta chains share one sample of origin, sequenced in a study of patients and donors after allogeneic stem cell transplantation. TCRdb re-called the RT-PCR reads with MiXCR, one entry per CDR3 protein. This sample has tens of thousands of distinct CDR3 sequences; about a quarter occur once, and the top ten carry about 26%. Sequencing was performed on blood, either unsorted or a sorted T cell fraction (not recorded which). Every receptor here comes from a human donor who was either an allogeneic HSCT recipient or a stem cell or donor lymphocyte infusion donor (not recorded which). It is not recorded whose cells these are; they may come from a transplant donor.

The table lists this clonotype with a few counts. This chain uses TRBV30 with TRBJ1-2; 8 positions agree with TRBD1. V gave up 0 bases and J gave up 6 bases; unmatched junction bases: 3. Germline-derived CDR1 and CDR2 are GTSNPN and SVGIG (reference sequence). This CDR3 contains 13 residues. In nucleotides, the CDR3 is TGTGCCTGGAGTGTACAGGGGGGGGATGGCTACACCTTC. Translation gives CAWSVQGGDGYTF.

The chain joins TRBV5-6 to TRBJ2-3, with a possible D match to TRBD2 (5 bases). CDR1 and CDR2 from the germline V gene are SGHDT and YYEEEE. V gave up 4 bases and J gave up 3 bases, with 21 bases separating them. The CDR3 is made up of 17 amino acids. The CDR3 spells CASSRSPSRVRTDTQYF. The CDR3 coding sequence is TGTGCCAGCAGCCGGTCGCCTAGCCGGGTTAGAACAGATACGCAGTATTTT.

This clonotype has only a few counts. The rearrangement joins TRBV6-2 or TRBV6-3 to TRBJ1-5; 8 nucleotides align to TRBD1. After removal of 5 bases from V and 2 bases from J, the junction contained 8 bases not matched to a gene. Germline CDR1 MNHEY, CDR2 SVGEGT. This CDR3 has 16 residues. This CDR3 is CASSRDRRLGNQPQHF. The CDR3 bases are TGTGCCAGCAGTAGGGACAGGAGGTTGGGCAATCAGCCCCAGCATTTT.

This clonotype was recorded a few times. The V and J genes are TRBV4-1 and TRBJ2-7; a weak D match, TRBD1 (6 bases). Germline CDR1 and CDR2: MGHRA and YSYEKL. V lost 1 base and J 0 bases, leaving 10 bases between the germline ends. The CDR3 is 15 amino acids. The CDR3 region is CASSQAGTPSYEQYF. The CDR3 region has the DNA TGCGCCAGCAGCCAAGCCGGGACACCCTCCTACGAGCAGTACTTC.

CDR3 residues: CSAPLAGSGANVLTF. Written as DNA, the CDR3 is TGCAGTGCTCCCTTAGCGGGCTCTGGGGCCAACGTCCTGACTTTC. The rearrangement uses TRBV20-1 and TRBJ2-6, with TRBD2 matching over 7 bases. The CDR3 covers 15 residues. V trimming: 5 bases; J trimming: 0 bases; junction bases outside the gene matches: 4. Germline loops: CDR1 DFQATT, CDR2 SNEGSKA (reference sequence).

The rearrangement links TRBV5-1 to TRBJ2-7, with 8 bases fitting TRBD1. The ends lost 0 bases at V and 3 bases at J; junction bases unmatched: 5. The CDR3 extends over 15 amino acids. Per the germline V gene, CDR1 is SGHRS and CDR2 is YFSETQ. The CDR3 region is CASSLALGQDYEQYF. In DNA form, the CDR3 reads TGCGCCAGCAGCTTGGCCTTGGGACAGGACTACGAGCAGTACTTC.

The V and J genes are TRBV7-8 and TRBJ1-5; D ambiguous. Germline V gene data show CDR1 as SGHVS and CDR2 as FQNEAQ. The CDR3 runs 14 residues. V lost 4 bases and J lost 0, with 7 bases in between. CDR3: CASSSQYSNQPQHF. The CDR3 DNA sequence: TGTGCCAGCAGCTCTCAATATAGCAATCAGCCCCAGCATTTT.

The chain joins TRBV5-1 to TRBJ2-7; 7 bases match TRBD2. The CDR3 runs 16 residues. In germline, CDR1 is SGHRS, CDR2 YFSETQ. Trimming cost V 4 bases and J 1 base; bases outside gene matches: 11. This CDR3 reads CASSVGGRARSYEQYF. The CDR3 coding sequence is TGCGCCAGCAGCGTAGGAGGGAGGGCTAGGTCCTACGAGCAGTACTTC.

The gene calls are TRBV19 and TRBJ1-4; D is possibly TRBD1 (6 bases). Germline V CDR1 and CDR2: LNHDA, SQIVND (reference sequence). V lost 0 bases to trimming and J lost 6 bases, with 11 bases between them. The CDR3 spans 15 residues. The CDR3 DNA is TGTGCCAGTAGTATAGATCTTCAGGGGTATGAAAAACTGTTTTTT. Protein product: CASSIDLQGYEKLFF.

This clonotype showed up just a few times. The chain joins TRBV20-1 to TRBJ1-5; no reliable D call. The CDR3 has 16 residues. V shed 5 bases and J shed 2 bases, with 19 bases lying between them. Germline CDR1 DFQATT, CDR2 SNEGSKA (reference sequence). DNA of the CDR3: TGCAGTGCTGCCGCTGGGTGGGGATTTGGCAATCAGCCCCAGCATTTT. Translated, it gives CSAAAGWGFGNQPQHF.

This sequence joins TRBV10-3 and TRBJ2-3; TRBD2 matches at 12 bases. Trimming cost V 6 bases and J 0 bases; bases outside gene matches: 10. Germline CDR1 ENHRY, CDR2 SYGVKD. The CDR3 covers 18 residues. CDR3 loop: CAISETSGGRVSTDTQYF. The CDR3, as DNA: TGTGCCATCAGCGAGACTAGCGGGGGCCGAGTAAGCACAGATACGCAGTATTTT.